The sample holds many counts of the clone carrying this T cell receptor (beta chain). Its antigen is not known. This specimen comes from a study of blood T cells in healthy people across ages. General study points: Estimates of diversity drawn from one million T cells were considered underestimates.

A J-beta primer mix and a sample-barcoded 5' primer were used in a second PCR of about 7 to 12 cycles. A template-switch adaptor with 12 random nucleotides tagged each cDNA molecule. TCRdb redid the calling of the 5' RACE reads with MiXCR, one entry per CDR3 protein. The sample has roughly 700,000 distinct CDR3 sequences, about 32% seen once. This sequence originates from a woman over 75 in good health. The sample taken for sequencing was blood.

The CDR3 reads CASSPSHRTANYGYTF. The DNA for the CDR3 is TGTGCCAGCAGTCCCAGCCATAGGACAGCTAACTATGGCTACACCTTC. The chain is built from TRBV6-5 and TRBJ1-2; possible D gene TRBD1, 6 bases. CDR3 length: 16 residues. The V gene lost 5 bases and the J gene lost 0 bases, with 16 bases spanning the gap. The germline gives CDR1 MNHEY, CDR2 SVGAGI.